These 23 T cell receptor beta chains share one sample of origin, sequenced in a study of blood T cell repertoires in COVID-19. Libraries were prepared by immunoSEQ multiplex PCR; TCRdb keeps only in-frame clonotypes and omits some of them. The data show some 64,000 clones, around 82% seen once. The sequenced sample consisted of peripheral blood. These receptors all come from a man older than 75 with active or convalescent COVID-19.

The rearrangement links TRBV10-3 to TRBJ2-1; possibly TRBD2 for D (5 bases). Germline V CDR1 and CDR2: ENHRY, SYGVKD. The length of the CDR3 is 15 residues. Trimming removed 7 bases at V and 1 base at J, with 14 bases between. Here the CDR3 DNA reads TGTGCCATCAATCCTAGCCTCAGTTCCTACAATGAGCAGTTCTTC. Protein product: CAINPSLSSYNEQFF.

The chain combines TRBV2 with TRBJ1-5; a possible D gene is TRBD1 (6 bases). CDR1 is SNHLY, CDR2 FYNNEI, per germline. V was clipped by 8 bases and J by 1 base, with 9 bases between them. This CDR3 spans 13 amino acids. CDR3 in DNA: TGTGCCAGCCACAGGGAAAGCAATCAGCCCCAGCATTTT. Its translation is CASHRESNQPQHF.

The sample holds one count of this clone. This chain uses TRBV5-4 with TRBJ1-2; TRBD1 might be the D (5 bases). Trimming pared 4 bases from V and 3 bases from J, leaving 10 bases between. From germline, CDR1 is SGHNT and CDR2 YYREEE (reference sequence). This CDR3 is built from 13 residues. This chain's CDR3 is CASSHGTDYGYTF. CDR3 DNA: TGTGCCAGCAGCCACGGGACTGACTATGGCTACACCTTC.

The chain has TRBV19 and TRBJ2-7, with D unclear. This CDR3 is 13 amino acids long. Germline CDR1 is LNHDA and CDR2 is SQIVND (reference sequence). V was shortened by 6 bases and J by 2 bases, with 11 bases between the two germline ends. CDR3 region: CASRTPNTYEQYF. The CDR3 DNA sequence: TGTGCCAGTAGGACACCCAATACCTACGAGCAGTACTTC.

V gene TRBV28 combines with J gene TRBJ2-3; 9 bases match TRBD2. The CDR3 length is 14 residues. Germline V gene sequence: CDR1 MDHEN, CDR2 SYDVKM. The V and J ends lost 6 bases and 1 base, in that order; junction bases with no gene match: 2. The CDR3 nucleotides are TGTGCCAGCAGCCGGACTAGCGGCACAGATACGCAGTATTTT. This translates into CASSRTSGTDTQYF.

This clone was observed a few times. The rearrangement uses TRBV28 and TRBJ2-1; 10 bases match TRBD1. V dropped 5 bases and J dropped 0; count of bases not matched to a gene: 7. CDR1 and CDR2 (germline): MDHEN, SYDVKM. The CDR3 contains 17 residues. The CDR3 here is CASSRTGGWSSYNEQFF. In DNA, the CDR3 is TGTGCCAGCAGTCGGACAGGGGGATGGAGCTCCTACAATGAGCAGTTCTTC.

The V call is TRBV9, the J call TRBJ1-3; D is ambiguous. The length of the CDR3 is 15 residues. Germline loops: CDR1 SGDLS, CDR2 YYNGEE. The V gene lost 0 bases and the J gene lost 0 bases, with 7 bases spanning the gap. CDR3 bases: TGTGCCAGCAGCGTAGGGGCAGACTCTGGAAACACCATATATTTT. Its translation is CASSVGADSGNTIYF. The full variable domain, in which reference TRBV9 and TRBJ1-3 provide the parts outside the CDR3, is DSGVTQTPKHLITATGQRVTLRCSPRSGDLSVYWYQQSLDQGLQFLIQYYNGEERAKGNILERFSAQQFPDLHSELNLSSLELGDSALYFCASSVGADSGNTIYFGEGSWLTVV.

This rearrangement joins TRBV19 to TRBJ2-4; 14 bases map to TRBD2. CDR3 length: 20 residues. The germline gives CDR1 LNHDA, CDR2 SQIVND (reference sequence). J was trimmed by 0 bases and V by 4 bases; bases with no gene match: 11. The CDR3: CASSTRTGLAGEVAKNIQYF. For the CDR3, the DNA is TGTGCCAGTAGTACCCGGACGGGACTAGCGGGAGAGGTAGCCAAAAACATTCAGTACTTC.

The chain is built from TRBV12-5 and TRBJ1-1, with 8 bases that match TRBD1. The CDR3 covers 16 residues. The V gene end was trimmed by 0 bases and the J gene end by 4 bases; junction bases not matched to a gene: 7. CDR1 and CDR2 (germline): LGHNT, FRNRAP. CDR3 sequence reads: CASGLVLTGGFTEAFF. CDR3 bases: TGTGCTAGTGGTTTGGTATTAACAGGGGGATTCACTGAAGCTTTCTTT.

This clone came up a few times. The chain is built from TRBV5-1 and TRBJ1-2; TRBD1 agrees at 11 bases. This CDR3 spans 16 amino acids. Trimming removed 4 bases from V and 6 bases from J; junction bases left unmatched: 11. Germline V CDR1 and CDR2: SGHRS, YFSETQ. CDR3 residues: CASSGGGQGALHGYTF. The CDR3 nucleotides read TGCGCCAGCAGCGGAGGCGGACAGGGGGCGCTTCATGGCTACACCTTC.

The CDR3 loop reads CASSSPRTGSYEQYF. The CDR3, as DNA: TGTGCCAGCAGCTCGCCCAGGACAGGGTCCTACGAGCAGTACTTC. The chain couples TRBV6-5 to TRBJ2-7, with 8 nucleotides matching TRBD1. The germline V gene has CDR1 MNHEY and CDR2 SVGAGI. CDR3 length equals 15 residues. J was trimmed by 1 base and V by 6 bases; bases with no gene match: 8.

CDR3 DNA sequence: TGTGCCAGCAGCCTGCTTTCTACAGGGGGCCATGAGCAGTTCTTC. Protein product: CASSLLSTGGHEQFF. The chain employs TRBV28 and TRBJ2-1, with TRBD1 matching over 9 bases. The CDR3 has 15 residues. The V segment lost 6 bases and the J segment 8 bases; nucleotides outside the gene matches: 11. Germline V gene sequence: CDR1 MDHEN, CDR2 SYDVKM.

The chain joins TRBV5-1 to TRBJ2-3, with D possibly matching TRBD2 (6 bases). The CDR3 is 15 amino acids. V dropped 4 bases and J dropped 0 bases, with 12 bases sitting between them. Germline loops: CDR1 SGHRS, CDR2 YFSETQ. This CDR3 is CASSIGLLSTDTQYF. The CDR3 DNA reads as TGCGCCAGCAGCATCGGACTACTTAGCACAGATACGCAGTATTTT.

V usage is TRBV19 and J usage is TRBJ1-4; no clear D. The CDR3 length is 16 residues. Germline V gives CDR1 LNHDA, CDR2 SQIVND (reference sequence). Trimming took off 3 bases at V and 0 bases at J, with 11 bases between the two ends. The CDR3 region is CASSILGSSTNEKLFF. CDR3 sequence (DNA): TGTGCCAGTAGTATCCTGGGCTCCTCAACTAATGAAAAACTGTTTTTT. The whole variable domain, remainder taken from reference TRBV19 and TRBJ1-4, is DGGITQSPKYLFRKEGQNVTLSCEQNLNHDAMYWYRQDPGQGLRLIYYSQIVNDFQKGDIAEGYSVSREKKESFPLTVTSAQKNPTAFYLCASSILGSSTNEKLFFGSGTQLSVL.

This sequence joins TRBV11-2 and TRBJ1-3; D is unclear. CDR1 is SGHAT, CDR2 FQNNGV, per germline. This CDR3 has 17 amino acids. Trimming cost V 5 bases and J 4 bases, with 21 bases left between them. The CDR3 bases are TGTGCCAGCAGCCGGAATAATGCGGGCCTGAGGGGAAACACCATATATTTT. Translating it yields CASSRNNAGLRGNTIYF.

The V gene is TRBV6-5, the J gene TRBJ1-5; D is possibly TRBD1 (6 bases). The CDR3 length is 14 residues. The germline V gene has CDR1 MNHEY and CDR2 SVGAGI. With 4 bases removed from V and 5 bases from J, the gap between germline ends came to 12 bases. CDR3 bases: TGTGCCAGCAGTTCGGACAGCGCCCATCAGCCCCAGCATTTT. This encodes CASSSDSAHQPQHF.

This sequence joins TRBV5-5 and TRBJ2-1; D is uncertain. CDR1 is SGHKS, CDR2 YYEKEE, per germline (reference sequence). The CDR3 covers 13 residues. Trimming took 4 bases from V and 7 from J, leaving 12 bases between them. The CDR3 here is CASSALGQNEQFF. Written as DNA, the CDR3 is TGTGCCAGCAGCGCCCTGGGCCAAAATGAGCAGTTCTTC.

V and J are TRBV6-5 and TRBJ2-7; the D gene is possibly TRBD2 (6 bases). Trimming stripped 0 bases from V and 2 bases from J, with 14 bases between. In germline, CDR1 is MNHEY, CDR2 SVGAGI. The length of the CDR3 is 16 residues. CDR3 region: CASSYSSAGIAYEQYF. The CDR3 bases are TGTGCCAGCAGTTACTCTTCAGCGGGTATCGCCTACGAGCAGTACTTC.

The gene calls are TRBV9 and TRBJ2-5, with D tentatively TRBD2 (6 bases). Deletions cut 2 bases from V and 4 bases from J, with 15 bases between. The CDR3 is 15 residues long. Germline CDR1 is SGDLS and CDR2 is YYNGEE. This chain's CDR3 is CASSVSGTEGETQYF. DNA of the CDR3: TGTGCCAGCAGCGTCTCCGGGACGGAGGGAGAGACCCAGTACTTC.

This chain uses TRBV12-3 or TRBV12-4 with TRBJ2-7, with D possibly being TRBD1 (6 bases). This CDR3 has 13 residues. Between the trimmed V and J ends, which lost 6 bases and 3 bases, there was a span of 12 bases. CDR3 amino acids: CASRNGQSYEQYF. For the CDR3, the DNA is TGTGCCAGCAGAAACGGACAGAGCTACGAGCAGTACTTC.

V usage is TRBV28 and J usage is TRBJ2-7, with 10 bases aligning to TRBD2. The trim removed 4 bases at V and 4 bases at J, leaving 4 bases unmatched. The V gene's germline CDR1 is MDHEN and CDR2 SYDVKM. The CDR3 totals 14 residues. In nucleotides, the CDR3 is TGTGCCAGCAGTTGGGCTAGCGGGAGTTACGAGCAGTACTTC. This translates into CASSWASGSYEQYF.

The rearrangement uses TRBV28 and TRBJ2-7; 7 nucleotides line up with TRBD2. Germline lookup yields CDR1 MDHEN and CDR2 SYDVKM. The trim removed 3 bases at V and 3 bases at J, leaving 5 bases unmatched. The CDR3 extends over 14 amino acids. This chain's CDR3 is CASSFGGTHYEQYF. The CDR3 DNA follows: TGTGCCAGCAGTTTCGGGGGGACCCACTACGAGCAGTACTTC.

The rearrangement links TRBV2 to TRBJ2-5; 10 positions agree with TRBD2. The germline V gene has CDR1 SNHLY and CDR2 FYNNEI. This CDR3 region has 15 residues. After removal of 6 bases from V and 5 bases from J, the junction contained 9 bases not matched to a gene. CDR3 amino acids: CASSSQRGGGETQYF. The CDR3 DNA is TGTGCCAGCAGCAGCCAGCGGGGGGGCGGGGAGACCCAGTACTTC. The complete variable domain, with remaining parts taken from reference TRBV2 and TRBJ2-5, reads EPEVTQTPSHQVTQMGQEVILRCVPISNHLYFYWYRQILGQKVEFLVSFYNNEISEKSEIFDDQFSVERPDGSNFTLKIRSTKLEDSAMYFCASSSQRGGGETQYFGPGTRLLVL.